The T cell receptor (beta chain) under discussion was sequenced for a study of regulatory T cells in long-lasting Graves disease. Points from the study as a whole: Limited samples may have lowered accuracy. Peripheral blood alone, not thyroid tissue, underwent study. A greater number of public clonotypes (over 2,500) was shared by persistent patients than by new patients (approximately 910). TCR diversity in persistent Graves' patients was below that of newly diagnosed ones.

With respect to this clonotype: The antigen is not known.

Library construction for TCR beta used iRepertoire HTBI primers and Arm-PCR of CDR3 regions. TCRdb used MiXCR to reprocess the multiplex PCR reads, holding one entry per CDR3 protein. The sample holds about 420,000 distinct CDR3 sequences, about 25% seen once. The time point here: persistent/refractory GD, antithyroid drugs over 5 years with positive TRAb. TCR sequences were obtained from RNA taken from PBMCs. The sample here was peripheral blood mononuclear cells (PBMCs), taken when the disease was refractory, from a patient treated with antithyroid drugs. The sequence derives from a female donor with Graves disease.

The CDR3 region is CASSNRGPGGGYTF. CDR3 DNA: TGTGCCAGCAGCAACAGGGGCCCGGGAGGTGGCTACACCTTC. The V and J genes are TRBV5-6 and TRBJ1-2; TRBD1 agrees at 7 bases. CDR1 is SGHDT, CDR2 YYEEEE, per germline. The V gene end was trimmed by 4 bases and the J gene end by 7 bases; junction bases not matched to a gene: 10. CDR3 size: 14 residues.